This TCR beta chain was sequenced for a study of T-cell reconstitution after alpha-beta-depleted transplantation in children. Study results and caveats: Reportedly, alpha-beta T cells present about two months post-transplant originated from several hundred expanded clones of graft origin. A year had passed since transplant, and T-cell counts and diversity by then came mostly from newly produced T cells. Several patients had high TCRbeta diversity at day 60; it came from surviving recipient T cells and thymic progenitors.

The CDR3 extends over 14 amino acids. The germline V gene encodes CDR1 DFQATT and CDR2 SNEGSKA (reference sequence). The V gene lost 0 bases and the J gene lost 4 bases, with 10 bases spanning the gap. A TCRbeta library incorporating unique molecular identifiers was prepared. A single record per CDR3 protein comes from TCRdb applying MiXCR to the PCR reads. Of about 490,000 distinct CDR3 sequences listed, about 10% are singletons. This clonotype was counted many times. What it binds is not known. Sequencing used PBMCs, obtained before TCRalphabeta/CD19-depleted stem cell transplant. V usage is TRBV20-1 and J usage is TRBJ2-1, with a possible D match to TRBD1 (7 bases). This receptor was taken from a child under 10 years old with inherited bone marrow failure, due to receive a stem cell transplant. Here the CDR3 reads CSARDRGEYNEQFF. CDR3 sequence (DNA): TGCAGTGCTAGAGACAGGGGGGAGTACAATGAGCAGTTCTTC.